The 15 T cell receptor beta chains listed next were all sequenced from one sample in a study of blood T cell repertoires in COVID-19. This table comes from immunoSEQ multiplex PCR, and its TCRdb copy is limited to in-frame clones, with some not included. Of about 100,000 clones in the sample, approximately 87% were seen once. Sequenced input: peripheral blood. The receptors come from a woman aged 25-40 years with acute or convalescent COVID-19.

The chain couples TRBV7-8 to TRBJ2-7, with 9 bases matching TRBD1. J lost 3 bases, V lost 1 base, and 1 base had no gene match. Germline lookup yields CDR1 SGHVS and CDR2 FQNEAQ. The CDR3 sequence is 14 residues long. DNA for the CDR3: TGTGCCAGCAGCTTAGGGGGACAGGGCTACGAGCAGTACTTC. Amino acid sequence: CASSLGGQGYEQYF.

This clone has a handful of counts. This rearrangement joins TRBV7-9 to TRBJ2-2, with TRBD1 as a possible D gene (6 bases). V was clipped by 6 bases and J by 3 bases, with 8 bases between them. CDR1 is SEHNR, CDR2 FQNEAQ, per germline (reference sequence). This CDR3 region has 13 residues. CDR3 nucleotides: TGTGCCAGCAGGGGGGCTTACACCGGGGAGCTGTTTTTT. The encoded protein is CASRGAYTGELFF. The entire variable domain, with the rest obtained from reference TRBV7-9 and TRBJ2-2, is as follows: DTGVSQNPRHKITKRGQNVTFRCDPISEHNRLYWYRQTLGQGPEFLTYFQNEAQLEKSRLLSDRFSAERPKGSFSTLEIQRTEQGDSAMYLCASRGAYTGELFFGEGSRLTVL.

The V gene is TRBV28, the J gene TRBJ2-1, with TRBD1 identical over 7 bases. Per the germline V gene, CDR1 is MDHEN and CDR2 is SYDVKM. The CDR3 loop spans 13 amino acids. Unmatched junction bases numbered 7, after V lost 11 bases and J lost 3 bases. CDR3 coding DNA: TGTGCCGCAGGGGGTGGGGGCTACAATGAGCAGTTCTTC. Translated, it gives CAAGGGGYNEQFF.

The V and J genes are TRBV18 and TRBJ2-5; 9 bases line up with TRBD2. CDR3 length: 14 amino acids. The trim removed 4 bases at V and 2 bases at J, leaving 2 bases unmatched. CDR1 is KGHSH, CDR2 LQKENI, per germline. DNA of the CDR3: TGTGCCAGCTCACGGACTAGCGCTCAAGAGACCCAGTACTTC. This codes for CASSRTSAQETQYF.

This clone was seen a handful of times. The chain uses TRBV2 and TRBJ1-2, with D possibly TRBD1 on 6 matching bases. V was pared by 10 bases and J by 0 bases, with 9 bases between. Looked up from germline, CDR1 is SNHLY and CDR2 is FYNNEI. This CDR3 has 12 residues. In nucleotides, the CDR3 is TGTGCCACGACAGGAGCTAACTATGGCTACACCTTC. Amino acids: CATTGANYGYTF.

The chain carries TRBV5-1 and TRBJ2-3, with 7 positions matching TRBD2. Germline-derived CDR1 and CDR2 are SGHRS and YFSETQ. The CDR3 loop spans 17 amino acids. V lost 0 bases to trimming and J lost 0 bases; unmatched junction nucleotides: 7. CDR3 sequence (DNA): TGCGCCAGCAGCTTGGCGGCGCGGGGGAGCAGCACAGATACGCAGTATTTT. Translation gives CASSLAARGSSTDTQYF.

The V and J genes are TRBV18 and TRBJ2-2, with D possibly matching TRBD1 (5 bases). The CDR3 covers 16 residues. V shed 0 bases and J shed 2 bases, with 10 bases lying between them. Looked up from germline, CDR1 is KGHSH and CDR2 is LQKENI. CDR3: CASSPPNRPNTGELFF. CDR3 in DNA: TGTGCCAGCTCACCACCGAACAGGCCTAACACCGGGGAGCTGTTTTTT.

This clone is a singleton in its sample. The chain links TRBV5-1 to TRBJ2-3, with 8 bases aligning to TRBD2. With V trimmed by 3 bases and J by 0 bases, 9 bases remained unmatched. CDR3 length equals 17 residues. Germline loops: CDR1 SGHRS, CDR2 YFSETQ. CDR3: CASSYIAGLPSTDTQYF. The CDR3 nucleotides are TGCGCCAGCAGCTACATAGCGGGGCTACCTAGCACAGATACGCAGTATTTT.

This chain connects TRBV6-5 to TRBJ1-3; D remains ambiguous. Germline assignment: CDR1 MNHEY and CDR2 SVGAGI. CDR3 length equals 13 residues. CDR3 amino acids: CGAEEDSGNTIYF. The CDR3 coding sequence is TGTGGGGCGGAGGAAGACTCTGGAAACACCATATATTTT.

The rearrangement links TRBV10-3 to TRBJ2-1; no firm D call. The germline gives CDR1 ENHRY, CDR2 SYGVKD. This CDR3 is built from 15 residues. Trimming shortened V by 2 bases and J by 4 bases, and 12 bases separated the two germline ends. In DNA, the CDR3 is TGTGCCATCAGTGAGAATAGTCAACTATACAATGAGCAGTTCTTC. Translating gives CAISENSQLYNEQFF.

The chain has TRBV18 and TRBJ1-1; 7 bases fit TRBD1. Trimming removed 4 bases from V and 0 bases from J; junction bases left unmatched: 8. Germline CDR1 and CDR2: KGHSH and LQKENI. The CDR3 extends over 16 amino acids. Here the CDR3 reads CASSHGTAVMNTEAFF. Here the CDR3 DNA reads TGTGCCAGCTCACACGGGACAGCTGTCATGAACACTGAAGCTTTCTTT.

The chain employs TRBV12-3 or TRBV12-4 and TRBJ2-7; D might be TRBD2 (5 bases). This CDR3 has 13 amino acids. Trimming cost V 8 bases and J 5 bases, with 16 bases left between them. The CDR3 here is CASATSRRDEQYF. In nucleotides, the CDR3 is TGTGCCAGCGCAACTAGTAGAAGGGACGAGCAGTACTTC.

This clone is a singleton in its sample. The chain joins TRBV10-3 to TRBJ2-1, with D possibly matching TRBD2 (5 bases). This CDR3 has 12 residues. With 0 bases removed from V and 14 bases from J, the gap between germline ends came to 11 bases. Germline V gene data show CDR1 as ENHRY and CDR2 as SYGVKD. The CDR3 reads CAISESGLREFF. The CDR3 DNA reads TGTGCCATCAGTGAGTCAGGGTTGCGGGAGTTCTTC.

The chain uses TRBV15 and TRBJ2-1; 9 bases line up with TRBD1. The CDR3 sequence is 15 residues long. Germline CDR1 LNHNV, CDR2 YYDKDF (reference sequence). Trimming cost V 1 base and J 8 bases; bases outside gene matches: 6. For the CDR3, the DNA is TGTGCCACCAGCAGAGTGCGGACAGGGGTCCATGAGCAGTTCTTC. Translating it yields CATSRVRTGVHEQFF.

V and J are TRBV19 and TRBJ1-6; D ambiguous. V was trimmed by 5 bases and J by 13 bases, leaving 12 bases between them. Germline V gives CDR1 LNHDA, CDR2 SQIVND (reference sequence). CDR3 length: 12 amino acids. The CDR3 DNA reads TGTGCCAGTAGTTTTGGTCCGGGTCCCCTCCACTTT. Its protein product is CASSFGPGPLHF.